What follows describes a single T cell receptor beta chain. This specimen belongs to a study of OX40 agonist ivuxolimab in advanced cancers. CDR1 SNHLY and CDR2 FYNNEI come from the germline V gene. V lost 9 bases to trimming and J lost 4 bases, with 21 bases between them. The CDR3 consists of 15 residues. Only in-frame clones appear in the TCRdb table, and some are missing; sequencing was by immunoSEQ multiplex PCR. The profile shows approximately 50,000 clones, roughly 94% of them singletons. The material sequenced was CD4+ or CD8+ T cells sorted from blood, taken in a trial of the OX40 agonist ivuxolimab. The genes are TRBV2 and TRBJ1-2; D might be TRBD1 (6 bases). The receptor was isolated from an adult with an advanced solid tumor such as melanoma, head and neck, liver or kidney cancer. The CDR3 sequence: CASGGPAQYPYGYTF. Written as DNA, the CDR3 is TGTGCCAGTGGGGGGCCAGCCCAGTATCCCTATGGCTACACCTTC.